This T cell receptor (beta chain) was sequenced for a study of technical replicates of blood from a few donors. Germline V CDR1 and CDR2: LGHNA, YNFKEQ. Between the trimmed V and J ends, which lost 3 bases and 3 bases, there was a span of 11 bases. The CDR3 has 14 amino acids. Sequenced by immunoSEQ multiplex PCR; TCRdb stores in-frame clones only, minus some. The data hold about 88,000 clones, with about 90% observed a single time. Sequencing input: T cells isolated from PBMCs. V and J are TRBV4-2 and TRBJ2-5; maybe TRBD2 (6 bases). The TCR was taken from a human donor in good health. In DNA, the CDR3 is TGTGCCAGCAGCCAGACGACTAGTGAAGAGACCCAGTACTTC. The encoded protein is CASSQTTSEETQYF.